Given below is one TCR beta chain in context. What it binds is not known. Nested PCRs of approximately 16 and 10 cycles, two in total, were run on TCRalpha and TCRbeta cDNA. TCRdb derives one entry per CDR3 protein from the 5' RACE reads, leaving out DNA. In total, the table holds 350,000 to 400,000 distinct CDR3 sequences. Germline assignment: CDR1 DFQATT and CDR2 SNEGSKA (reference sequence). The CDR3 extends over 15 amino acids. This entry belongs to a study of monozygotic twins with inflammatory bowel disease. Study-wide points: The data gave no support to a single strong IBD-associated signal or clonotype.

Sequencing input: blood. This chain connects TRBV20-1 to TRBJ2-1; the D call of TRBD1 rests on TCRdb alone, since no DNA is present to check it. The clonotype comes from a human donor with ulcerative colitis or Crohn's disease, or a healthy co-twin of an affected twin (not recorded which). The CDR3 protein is CSARDSETAINEQFF.